What follows are 7 T cell receptor beta chains derived from one specimen sequenced in a study of T cells in Graves' hyperthyroidism and ophthalmopathy. Amplification of TCR beta CDR3 regions used RNA as the template. In the first-round RT-PCR of the TCR CDR3, the HTBI primer set was used. In TCRdb, the multiplex PCR reads were re-called with MiXCR into one record per CDR3 protein. This table holds nearly 600,000 distinct CDR3 sequences, approximately 14% found once. Sequenced input: blood. The receptor set was obtained from a woman aged 25 to 45 with Graves' hyperthyroidism that later progressed to Graves' ophthalmopathy.

This clonotype turned up a few times. V usage is TRBV13 and J usage is TRBJ2-3, with 12 bases aligning to TRBD2. Germline V gives CDR1 PRHDT, CDR2 FYEKMQ (reference sequence). With 5 bases clipped from V and 8 bases from J, the junction kept 11 bases outside the gene matches. The CDR3 sequence is 16 residues long. Written as DNA, the CDR3 is TGTGCCAGCAGCGGGCGGGGACTAGCGGGTGACGGTACGCAGTATTTT. This translates into CASSGRGLAGDGTQYF.

This clonotype has ten or more counts. The chain carries TRBV9 and TRBJ1-1; weak D call: TRBD1 (6 bases). Trimming stripped 3 bases from V and 4 bases from J, with 13 bases between. The germline V gene has CDR1 SGDLS and CDR2 YYNGEE. The CDR3 is made up of 14 amino acids. For the CDR3, the DNA is TGTGCCAGCAGCGAAGACAGGCAGTTCACTGAAGCTTTCTTT. This sequence encodes CASSEDRQFTEAFF.

At least ten counts were recorded for this clonotype. The CDR3 coding sequence is TGTGCCAGCATCCGGACTAGCGGGAGAGAGACCCAGTACTTC. It translates to CASIRTSGRETQYF. This chain links TRBV11-2 with TRBJ2-5, with TRBD2 identical over 13 bases. The ends lost 7 bases at V and 4 bases at J; junction bases unmatched: 3. Germline V gene lookup returns CDR1 SGHAT and CDR2 FQNNGV. This CDR3 region has 14 residues. Full variable domain (remainder filled in from reference TRBV11-2 and TRBJ2-5): EAGVAQSPRYKIIEKRQSVAFWCNPISGHATLYWYQQILGQGPKLLIQFQNNGVVDDSQLPKDRFSAERLKGVDSTLKIQPAKLEDSAVYLCASIRTSGRETQYFGPGTRLLVL.

The V gene is TRBV7-8, the J gene TRBJ1-2; TRBD1 aligns across 7 bases. V was pared by 4 bases and J by 0 bases, with 8 bases of the junction left unmatched. Germline V lookup: CDR1 SGHVS, CDR2 FQNEAQ. This CDR3 is built from 16 residues. CDR3 sequence: CASSSLGQGANYGYTF. As DNA, the CDR3 is TGTGCCAGCAGCTCCCTTGGGCAGGGGGCTAACTATGGCTACACCTTC.

This clonotype was counted ten times or more. The rearrangement links TRBV19 to TRBJ2-7, with 7 bases that match TRBD1. The CDR3 totals 14 residues. The V segment lost 5 bases and the J segment 5 bases; nucleotides outside the gene matches: 9. Germline assignment: CDR1 LNHDA and CDR2 SQIVND (reference sequence). The CDR3 bases are TGTGCCAGTAGTCCGACAGGGCGGATCGACGAGCAGTACTTC. Translation: CASSPTGRIDEQYF.

This clonotype was observed at least ten times. V gene TRBV5-1 combines with J gene TRBJ2-3, with 10 bases fitting TRBD2. The germline CDR1 and CDR2 sequences are SGHRS and YFSETQ. CDR3 length: 17 residues. V was clipped by 4 bases and J by 0 bases; unmatched bases: 8. The CDR3: CASSQTTSGQSTDTQYF. The CDR3 DNA follows: TGCGCCAGCAGCCAGACGACTAGCGGGCAGAGCACAGATACGCAGTATTTT.

The chain is built from TRBV3-1 and TRBJ1-5, with D unclear. Trimming shortened V by 4 bases and J by 11 bases, and 15 bases separated the two germline ends. The CDR3 covers 13 residues. Germline V CDR1 and CDR2: LGHDT, YNNKEL (reference sequence). The CDR3, as DNA: TGTGCCAGCAGCCTTTCCCTCAATCAAGCCCAGCATTTT. The encoded protein is CASSLSLNQAQHF.